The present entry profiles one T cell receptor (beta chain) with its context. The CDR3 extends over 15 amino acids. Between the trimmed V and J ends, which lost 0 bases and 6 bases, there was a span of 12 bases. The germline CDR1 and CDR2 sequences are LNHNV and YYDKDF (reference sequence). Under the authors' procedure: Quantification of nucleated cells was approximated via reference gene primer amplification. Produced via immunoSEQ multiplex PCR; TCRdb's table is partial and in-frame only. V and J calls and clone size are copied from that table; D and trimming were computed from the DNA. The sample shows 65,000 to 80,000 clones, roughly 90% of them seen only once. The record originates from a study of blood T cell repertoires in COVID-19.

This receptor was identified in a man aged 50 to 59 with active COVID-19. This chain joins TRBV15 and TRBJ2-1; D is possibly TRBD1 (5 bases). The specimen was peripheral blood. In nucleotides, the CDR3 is TGTGCCACCAGCAGAGATAGTTTAGGGGTCAATGAGCAGTTCTTC. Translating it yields CATSRDSLGVNEQFF.